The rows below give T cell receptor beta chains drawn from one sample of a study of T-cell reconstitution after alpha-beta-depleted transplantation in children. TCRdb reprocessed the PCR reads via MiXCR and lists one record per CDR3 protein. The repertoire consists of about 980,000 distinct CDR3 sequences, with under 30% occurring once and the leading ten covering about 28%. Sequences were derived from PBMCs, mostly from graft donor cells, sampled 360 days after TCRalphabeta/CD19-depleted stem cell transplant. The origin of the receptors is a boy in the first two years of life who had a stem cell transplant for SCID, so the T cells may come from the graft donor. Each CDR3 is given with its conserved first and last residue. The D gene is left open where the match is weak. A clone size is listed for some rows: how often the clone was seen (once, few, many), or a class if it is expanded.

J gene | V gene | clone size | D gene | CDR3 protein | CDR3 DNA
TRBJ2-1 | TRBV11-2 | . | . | CASSLGGTVNEQFF | TGTGCCAGCAGCTTAGGCGGGACAGTCAATGAGCAGTTCTTC
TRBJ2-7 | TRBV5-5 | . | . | CASNQPGVSREQYF | TGTGCCAGCAACCAGCCGGGGGTCTCCCGTGAGCAGTACTTC
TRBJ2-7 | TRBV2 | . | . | CASSVAASYEQYF | TGTGCCAGCAGTGTCGCAGCCTCCTACGAGCAGTACTTC
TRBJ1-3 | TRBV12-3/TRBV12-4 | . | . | CASSSSQGFVNTIYF | TGTGCCAGCAGTTCGAGCCAGGGGTTTGTGAACACCATATATTTT
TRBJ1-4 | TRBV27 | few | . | CASKRLPDDNEKLFF | TGTGCCAGCAAACGCCTGCCCGACGACAATGAAAAACTGTTTTTT
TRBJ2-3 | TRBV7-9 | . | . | CASSFLLPTQYF | TGTGCCAGCAGCTTCCTGCTCCCTACGCAGTATTTT
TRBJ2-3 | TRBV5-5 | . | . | CASSLDPYGTDTQYF | TGTGCCAGCAGCTTGGACCCGTATGGCACAGATACGCAGTATTTT
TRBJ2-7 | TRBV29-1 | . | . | CSVVLGMSGYEQYF | TGCAGCGTTGTCCTAGGGATGAGCGGCTACGAGCAGTACTTC
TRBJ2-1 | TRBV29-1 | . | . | CSAVGARSYNEQFF | TGCAGCGCAGTGGGGGCCCGCTCCTACAATGAGCAGTTCTTC
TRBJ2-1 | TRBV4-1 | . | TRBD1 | CASSHLAKVRGRDEQFF | TGCGCCAGCAGCCATCTCGCAAAGGTCAGGGGGCGCGATGAGCAGTTCTTC
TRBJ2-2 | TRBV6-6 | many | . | CASSPGVTGELFF | TGTGCCAGCAGTCCGGGGGTAACCGGGGAGCTGTTTTTT
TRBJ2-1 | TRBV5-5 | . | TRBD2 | CASSGGLAGYEQFF | TGTGCCAGCAGCGGCGGACTAGCAGGCTATGAGCAGTTCTTC
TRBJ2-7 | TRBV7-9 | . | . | CASSLGHDYEQYF | TGTGCCAGCAGCTTGGGACACGACTACGAGCAGTACTTC
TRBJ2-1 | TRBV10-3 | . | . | CAISDDIPRFNEQFF | TGTGCCATCAGTGATGACATTCCGCGTTTCAATGAGCAGTTCTTC
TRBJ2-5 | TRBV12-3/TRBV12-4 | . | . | CASSFWGPVGETQYF | TGTGCCAGCAGTTTTTGGGGACCGGTCGGGGAGACCCAGTACTTC
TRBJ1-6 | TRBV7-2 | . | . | CASSLEGWASPLHF | TGTGCCAGCAGCTTAGAGGGTTGGGCTTCACCCCTCCACTTT
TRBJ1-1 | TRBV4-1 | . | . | CASSQEVTDHTEAFF | TGCGCCAGCAGCCAAGAAGTAACAGACCACACTGAAGCTTTCTTT
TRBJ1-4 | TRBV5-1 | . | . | CASSYRAATNEKLFF | TGCGCCAGCAGCTACCGGGCAGCAACTAATGAAAAACTGTTTTTT
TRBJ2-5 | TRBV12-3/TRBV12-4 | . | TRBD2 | CASSWRPGGGETQYF | TGTGCCAGCAGTTGGAGACCCGGCGGGGGAGAGACCCAGTACTTC
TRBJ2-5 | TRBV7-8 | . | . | CASSGFGGDKETQYF | TGTGCCAGCAGCGGGTTCGGAGGGGATAAAGAGACCCAGTACTTC
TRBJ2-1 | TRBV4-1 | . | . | CASSHPGTRGLYEQFF | TGCGCCAGCAGCCATCCCGGGACTAGGGGGCTATATGAGCAGTTCTTC
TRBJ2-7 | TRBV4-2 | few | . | CATYEQYF | TGTGCCACCTACGAGCAGTACTTC
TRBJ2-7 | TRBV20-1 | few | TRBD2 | CSARDLRAVLAGGRDYYEQYF | TGCAGTGCTAGAGATCTCAGAGCGGTACTAGCGGGGGGTCGAGACTACTACGAGCAGTACTTC
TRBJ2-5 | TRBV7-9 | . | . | CASSLLIRQETQYF | TGTGCCAGCAGCTTACTTATTCGCCAAGAGACCCAGTACTTC